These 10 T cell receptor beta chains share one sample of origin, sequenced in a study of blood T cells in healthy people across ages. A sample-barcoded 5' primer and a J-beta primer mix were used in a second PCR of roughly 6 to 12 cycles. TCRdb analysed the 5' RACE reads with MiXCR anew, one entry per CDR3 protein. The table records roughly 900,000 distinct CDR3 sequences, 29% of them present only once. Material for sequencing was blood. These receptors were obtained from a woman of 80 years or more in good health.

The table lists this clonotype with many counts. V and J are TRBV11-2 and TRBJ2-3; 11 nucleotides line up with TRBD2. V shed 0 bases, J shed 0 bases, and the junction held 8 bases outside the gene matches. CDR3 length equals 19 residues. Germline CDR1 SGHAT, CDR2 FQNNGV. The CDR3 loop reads CASSLDRLAGGTSTDTQYF. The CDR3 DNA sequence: TGTGCCAGCAGCTTAGATCGTCTAGCGGGGGGTACCAGCACAGATACGCAGTATTTT.

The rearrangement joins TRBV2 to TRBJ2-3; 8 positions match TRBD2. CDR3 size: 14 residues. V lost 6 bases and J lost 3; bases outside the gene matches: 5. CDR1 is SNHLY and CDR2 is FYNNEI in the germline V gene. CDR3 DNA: TGTGCCAGCAGGATAGGGACTAGAACAGATACGCAGTATTTT. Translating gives CASRIGTRTDTQYF. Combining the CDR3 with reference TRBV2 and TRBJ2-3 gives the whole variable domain EPEVTQTPSHQVTQMGQEVILRCVPISNHLYFYWYRQILGQKVEFLVSFYNNEISEKSEIFDDQFSVERPDGSNFTLKIRSTKLEDSAMYFCASRIGTRTDTQYFGPGTRLTVL.

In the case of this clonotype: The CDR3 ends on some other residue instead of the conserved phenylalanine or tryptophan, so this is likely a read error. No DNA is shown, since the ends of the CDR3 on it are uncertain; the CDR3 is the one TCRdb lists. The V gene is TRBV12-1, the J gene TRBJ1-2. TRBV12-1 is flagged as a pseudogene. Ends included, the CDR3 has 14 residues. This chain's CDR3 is CASSYPILTMATPS.

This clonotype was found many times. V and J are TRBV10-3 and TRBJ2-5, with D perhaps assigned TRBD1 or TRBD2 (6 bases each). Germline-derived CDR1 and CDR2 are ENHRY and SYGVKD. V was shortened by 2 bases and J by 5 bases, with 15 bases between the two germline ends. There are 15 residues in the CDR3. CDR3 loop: CAISELVRGGETQYF. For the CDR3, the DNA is TGTGCCATCAGTGAGCTTGTACGAGGGGGGGAGACCCAGTACTTC.

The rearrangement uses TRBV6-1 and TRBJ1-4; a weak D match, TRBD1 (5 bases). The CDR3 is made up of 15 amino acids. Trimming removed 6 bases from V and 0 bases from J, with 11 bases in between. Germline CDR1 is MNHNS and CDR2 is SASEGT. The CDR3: CASRGGPATNEKLFF. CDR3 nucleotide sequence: TGTGCCAGCAGGGGGGGACCGGCAACTAATGAAAAACTGTTTTTT.

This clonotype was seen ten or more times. The CDR3 DNA is TGTGCCAGCAGTCCCGGCGGGTCTAACTACGAGCAGTACTTC. Amino acid sequence: CASSPGGSNYEQYF. The V and J genes are TRBV12-3 or TRBV12-4 and TRBJ2-7, with a weak D call TRBD2 (5 bases). Trimming removed 5 bases from V and 3 bases from J, with 14 bases in between. This CDR3 is 14 amino acids long.

The CDR3 loop reads CASSPDGYQETQYF. The CDR3 DNA is TGTGCCAGCAGTCCGGACGGATACCAAGAGACCCAGTACTTC. This chain links TRBV11-2 with TRBJ2-5; D remains ambiguous. CDR1 and CDR2 (germline): SGHAT, FQNNGV. V was pared by 6 bases and J by 0 bases, with 11 bases between. The CDR3 covers 14 residues.

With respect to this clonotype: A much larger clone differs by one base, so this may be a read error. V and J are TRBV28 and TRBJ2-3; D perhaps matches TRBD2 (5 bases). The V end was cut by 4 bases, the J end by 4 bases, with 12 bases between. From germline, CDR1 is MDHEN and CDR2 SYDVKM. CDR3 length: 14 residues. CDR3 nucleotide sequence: TGTGCCAGCAGTTCCGGGGTCCTCCCAGATACGCAGTATTTT. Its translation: CASSSGVLPDTQYF.

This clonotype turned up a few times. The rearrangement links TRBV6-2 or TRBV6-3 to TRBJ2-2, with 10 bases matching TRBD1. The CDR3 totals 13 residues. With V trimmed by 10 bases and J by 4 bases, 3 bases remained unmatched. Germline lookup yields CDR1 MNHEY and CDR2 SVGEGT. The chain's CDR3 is CATRDRGTGELFF. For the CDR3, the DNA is TGTGCCACCCGGGACAGGGGCACCGGGGAGCTGTTTTTT.

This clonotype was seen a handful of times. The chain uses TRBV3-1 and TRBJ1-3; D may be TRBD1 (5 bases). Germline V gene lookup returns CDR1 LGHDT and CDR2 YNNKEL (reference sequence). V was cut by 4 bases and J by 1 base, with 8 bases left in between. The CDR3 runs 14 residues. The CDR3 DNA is TGTGCCAGCAGCCGGGGACGGTCTGGAAACACCATATATTTT. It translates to CASSRGRSGNTIYF.